This T cell receptor (beta chain) was identified during a study of beta chain features in type 1 diabetes. The single heparinised draw taken from each donor contained about 100 mL of blood on average. Study outcomes and limitations: All four CD4+ subsets from Type 1 diabetes patients carried moderately but significantly shorter TCRB CDR3s.

Reverse transcription of all isolated RNA meant that expressed TCRB transcripts were sequenced. Profiled with immunoSEQ multiplex PCR; TCRdb holds only in-frame clones, not every one. The sample lists around 150,000 clones; about 9% were seen once. This clone appeared a few times. Its antigen is currently unknown. The CDR3 extends over 14 amino acids. The V end was cut by 4 bases, the J end by 5 bases, with 12 bases between. CDR1 and CDR2 from the germline V gene are SGHNT and YYREEE (reference sequence). The clonotype comes from a woman aged 18-30 years with type 1 diabetes. The chain carries TRBV5-4 and TRBJ1-4; a weak D match, TRBD1 (6 bases). Sequenced material: central memory CD4+ T cells from blood. Here the CDR3 reads CASSQGDNNEKLFF. The CDR3 DNA sequence: TGTGCCAGCAGCCAAGGGGACAACAATGAAAAACTGTTTTTT.